These T cell receptor beta chains were read from a single sample in a study of OX40 agonist ivuxolimab in advanced cancers. Clones were read by immunoSEQ multiplex PCR, and TCRdb kept only the in-frame ones, dropping some. This table holds about 24,000 clones, around nine tenths found once. The specimen was CD4+ or CD8+ T cells sorted from blood, collected in a trial of the OX40 agonist ivuxolimab. These receptors originate from an adult with an advanced solid tumor such as melanoma, head and neck, liver or kidney cancer. Both conserved end residues are part of each CDR3. The D gene is left open where the match is weak. The size entry is marked missing in some rows and otherwise reads once, few, many or a size class.

len: 14
v_gene: TRBV30
j_gene: TRBJ1-5
d_gene: TRBD1
abundance: .
CDR3nt: TGTGCCTGGAGCCGGGACAGACTGGGGAAGAGCCAGCATTTT
CDR3aa: CAWSRDRLGKSQHF

len: 16
v_gene: TRBV9
j_gene: TRBJ2-2
d_gene: TRBD2
abundance: .
CDR3nt: TGTGCCAGCAGCGACCAACTAGCGGGAGTGGCCGGGGAGCTGTTTTTT
CDR3aa: CASSDQLAGVAGELFF

len: 13
v_gene: TRBV30
j_gene: TRBJ1-6
d_gene: TRBD1
abundance: few
CDR3nt: TGTGCCTGGGAGGGACAGCCTAATTCACCCCTCCACTTT
CDR3aa: CAWEGQPNSPLHF

len: 14
v_gene: TRBV10-3
j_gene: TRBJ2-7
d_gene: .
abundance: .
CDR3nt: TGTGCCATCAGTGAGCGGGAGCTGAGTAACGAGCAGTACTTC
CDR3aa: CAISERELSNEQYF

len: 13
v_gene: TRBV2
j_gene: TRBJ2-2
d_gene: .
abundance: .
CDR3nt: TGTGCCAGCCGAGGCGGTATATCCGGGGAGCTGTTTTTT
CDR3aa: CASRGGISGELFF

len: 13
v_gene: TRBV18
j_gene: TRBJ1-5
d_gene: .
abundance: .
CDR3nt: TGTGCCAGCTCACCACCCCAGGGAGGGCCCCAGCATTTT
CDR3aa: CASSPPQGGPQHF

len: 14
v_gene: TRBV27
j_gene: TRBJ1-1
d_gene: TRBD1
abundance: few
CDR3nt: TGTGCCAGCAGCCCCGGACAGGGTTACACTGAAGCTTTCTTT
CDR3aa: CASSPGQGYTEAFF

len: 13
v_gene: TRBV28
j_gene: TRBJ2-1
d_gene: .
abundance: .
CDR3nt: TGTGCCAGCAGTTTGGGAAGGTACAATGAGCAGTTCTTC
CDR3aa: CASSLGRYNEQFF

len: 14
v_gene: TRBV4-2
j_gene: TRBJ2-7
d_gene: TRBD2
abundance: .
CDR3nt: TGTGCCAGCAGCCGGGATAGCGGGATCTACGAGCAGTACTTC
CDR3aa: CASSRDSGIYEQYF

len: 16
v_gene: TRBV5-1
j_gene: TRBJ1-1
d_gene: .
abundance: once
CDR3nt: TGCGCCAGCAGCTTGGAATGGGCAGCCTTATACACTGAAGCTTTCTTT
CDR3aa: CASSLEWAALYTEAFF

len: 14
v_gene: TRBV7-2
j_gene: TRBJ2-3
d_gene: TRBD2
abundance: .
CDR3nt: TGTGCCAGCAGCTCGGGCGGGGGGGCAGATACGCAGTATTTT
CDR3aa: CASSSGGGADTQYF

len: 13
v_gene: TRBV6-6
j_gene: TRBJ2-7
d_gene: .
abundance: .
CDR3nt: TGTGCCAGCAGTTCCCGGCGGACCTACGAGCAGTACTTC
CDR3aa: CASSSRRTYEQYF

len: 15
v_gene: TRBV30
j_gene: TRBJ1-3
d_gene: .
abundance: .
CDR3nt: TGTGCCTGGGGGTTTTACCTTAGCTCTGGAAACACCATATATTTT
CDR3aa: CAWGFYLSSGNTIYF

len: 12
v_gene: TRBV28
j_gene: TRBJ1-2
d_gene: .
abundance: .
CDR3nt: TGTGCCAGCAGTTTAACAGGTTATGGCTACACCTTC
CDR3aa: CASSLTGYGYTF

len: 15
v_gene: TRBV7-9
j_gene: TRBJ1-3
d_gene: .
abundance: once
CDR3nt: TGTGCCAGCAGCCCTGGGGCAGGGACAGGAAACACCATATATTTT
CDR3aa: CASSPGAGTGNTIYF

len: 15
v_gene: TRBV4-1
j_gene: TRBJ2-1
d_gene: .
abundance: .
CDR3nt: TGCGCCAGCAGCCGAGGATCTAGCGCCCAGGGCGAGCAGTTCTTC
CDR3aa: CASSRGSSAQGEQFF

len: 14
v_gene: TRBV4-1
j_gene: TRBJ1-3
d_gene: .
abundance: .
CDR3nt: TGCGCCAGCAGCCAAGATCTCTTCGGAAACACCATATATTTT
CDR3aa: CASSQDLFGNTIYF

len: 15
v_gene: TRBV5-1
j_gene: TRBJ1-4
d_gene: .
abundance: once
CDR3nt: TGCGCCAGCACTTTAGGACAGACAGCTAATGAAAAACTGTTTTTT
CDR3aa: CASTLGQTANEKLFF

len: 14
v_gene: TRBV5-1
j_gene: TRBJ1-1
d_gene: .
abundance: .
CDR3nt: TGCGCCAGCAGCCCCACCGGGGCCGGCACTGAAGCTTTCTTT
CDR3aa: CASSPTGAGTEAFF

len: 13
v_gene: TRBV7-3
j_gene: TRBJ2-3
d_gene: .
abundance: .
CDR3nt: TGTGCCAGCAGCTTAACGGAGCGTCATACGCAGTATTTT
CDR3aa: CASSLTERHTQYF

len: 14
v_gene: TRBV5-5
j_gene: TRBJ1-5
d_gene: TRBD1
abundance: .
CDR3nt: TGTGCCAGCAGCTTGTTAACAGGGGGCCAGCCCCAGCATTTT
CDR3aa: CASSLLTGGQPQHF

len: 15
v_gene: TRBV27
j_gene: TRBJ2-1
d_gene: TRBD1
abundance: .
CDR3nt: TGTGCCAGCAGTATCAGACAGGGAAGTGAAAATGAGCAGTTCTTC
CDR3aa: CASSIRQGSENEQFF